A selection of T cell receptor beta chains follows, all from one sample in a study of blood T cell repertoires in COVID-19. This table comes from immunoSEQ multiplex PCR, and its TCRdb copy is limited to in-frame clones, with some not included. The repertoire includes hundreds of thousands of clones, roughly nine tenths of them detected once, and over 9.5% sits in the top ten. The sample was peripheral blood. The receptors here all came from a woman aged 18-29 years who had recovered from COVID-19. Each CDR3 is given with its conserved first and last residue.

V	J	CDR3
TRBV19	TRBJ1-1	CASSIDRGISTEAFF
TRBV4-1	TRBJ2-2	CASSQGYRGRMGELFF
TRBV6-2/TRBV6-3	TRBJ2-7	CASSSFDREQYF
TRBV6-4	TRBJ1-2	CASSGGDPYGYTF
TRBV7-2	TRBJ1-2	CASSLARDNYGYTF
TRBV5-1	TRBJ2-1	CASSLGLAVSYNEQFF
TRBV6-5	TRBJ2-3	CASRRTSGRQYF
TRBV19	TRBJ1-2	CASSIGTGYGYTF
TRBV11-2	TRBJ2-1	CASSPRGFYNEQFF
TRBV7-6	TRBJ1-3	CASSSDMSSGNTIYF
TRBV10-2	TRBJ2-3	CASIIMVAGESDTQYF
TRBV7-2	TRBJ2-7	CASSLLSVTYEQYF
TRBV4-2	TRBJ1-5	CASSQGLGSVQPQHF
TRBV3-1/TRBV3-2	TRBJ2-1	CASSQETGVTNEQFF
TRBV30	TRBJ2-1	CAWRKGGEQFF
TRBV7-2	TRBJ1-2	CASSLVQGANYGYTF
TRBV7-9	TRBJ1-1	CASSLDGSTEAFF
TRBV1	TRBJ1-6	CTSAGPYNSPLHF
TRBV15	TRBJ1-3	CATSRDTHSGNTIYF
TRBV2	TRBJ2-3	CATFTGGASTDTQYF